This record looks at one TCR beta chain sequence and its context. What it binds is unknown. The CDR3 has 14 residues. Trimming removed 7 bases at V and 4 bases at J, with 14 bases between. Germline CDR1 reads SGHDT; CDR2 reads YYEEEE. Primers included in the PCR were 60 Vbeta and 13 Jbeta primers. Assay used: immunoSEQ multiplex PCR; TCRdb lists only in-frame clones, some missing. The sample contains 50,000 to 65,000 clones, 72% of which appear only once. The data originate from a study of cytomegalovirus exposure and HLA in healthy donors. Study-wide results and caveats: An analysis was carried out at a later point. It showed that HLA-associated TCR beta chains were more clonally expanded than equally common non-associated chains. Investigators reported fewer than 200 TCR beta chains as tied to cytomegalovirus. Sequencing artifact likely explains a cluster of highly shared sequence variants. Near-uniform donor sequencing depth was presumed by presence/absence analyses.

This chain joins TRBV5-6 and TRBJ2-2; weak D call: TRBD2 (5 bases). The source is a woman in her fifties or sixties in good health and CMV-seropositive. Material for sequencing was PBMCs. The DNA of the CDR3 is TGTGCCAGCCCCTTCGGGATCTTCACCGGGGAGCTGTTTTTT. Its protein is CASPFGIFTGELFF.